This TCR beta chain appears in the sequencing data of a study of shared clonotypes between healthy human individuals. Trimming took 2 bases from V and 2 from J; bases not matched to a gene: 10. The CDR3 contains 17 residues. CDR1 and CDR2 (germline): SGHTS, YDEGEE. The method was immunoSEQ multiplex PCR; TCRdb's version includes in-frame clones alone and lacks a portion of them. The table lists about 680,000 clones, 73% of them singletons. The sequence was obtained from a woman in her twenties or thirties in good health. This chain links TRBV5-8 with TRBJ2-1, with TRBD2 matching over 7 bases. Material: memory CD4+ T cells sorted from blood. Subset given: CD45RA-negative fraction. The CDR3 reads CASSLGRLALPYNEQFF. The CDR3 DNA reads TGTGCCAGCAGCTTAGGGAGACTAGCTCTACCCTACAATGAGCAGTTCTTC.